This T cell receptor beta chain is from a study of shared clonotypes between healthy human individuals. In regard to this clone: Its antigen is as yet unknown.

Study-wide findings and caveats: Non-shared clonotypes were found to have lower generation probabilities than the clonotypes that were shared by all four of the sorted-subset donors. The naive CD4 repertoires of four donors were compared, and 5% to 6.5% of clonotypes were shared.

CDR3 length: 14 residues. Germline lookup yields CDR1 GTSNPN and CDR2 SVGIG (reference sequence). Clones were sequenced by immunoSEQ multiplex PCR, and TCRdb holds only the in-frame ones, with some missing. This sample has some 980,000 clones, with approximately 80% found just once. J is TRBJ2-5 and V is TRBV30, with 13 bases matching TRBD2. The end of the DNA is better explained by TRBJ2-7, so the J call may be wrong. The clonotype comes from a man aged 18 to 29 in good health. The sample was memory CD4+ T cells sorted from blood. Documented subset: CD45RA-negative fraction. The CDR3 nucleotides read TGTGCCTGGAGTGGGACTAGCGGGAGTTACGAGCAGTACTTC. It translates to CAWSGTSGSYEQYF.